This passage covers 7 T cell receptor beta chains from one sample sequenced in a study of blood T cell repertoires in COVID-19. The protocol was immunoSEQ multiplex PCR, while the TCRdb copy is restricted to in-frame clones and leaves out a portion. The repertoire holds about 35,000 clones, with more than 80% as singletons. The source material was peripheral blood. These receptors all come from a woman aged 70 to 79 with acute or convalescent COVID-19.

The rearrangement links TRBV28 to TRBJ1-1, with D possibly TRBD1 on 5 matching bases. V was shortened by 8 bases and J by 3 bases, with 16 bases between the two germline ends. The germline gives CDR1 MDHEN, CDR2 SYDVKM. The CDR3 extends over 14 amino acids. CDR3 amino acids: CASGGAAGDTEAFF. The CDR3 DNA follows: TGTGCCAGCGGAGGGGCGGCCGGGGACACTGAAGCTTTCTTT.

This clone was picked up a small number of times. V and J are TRBV20-1 and TRBJ1-3; D ambiguous. V was clipped by 5 bases and J by 16 bases, with 18 bases between them. This CDR3 has 11 amino acids. Germline CDR1 DFQATT, CDR2 SNEGSKA (reference sequence). The CDR3 spells CSAPSQAKIYF. CDR3 bases: TGCAGTGCTCCTTCGCAGGCAAAGATTTATTTT.

This chain uses TRBV5-1 with TRBJ2-3; TRBD2 matches at 7 bases. There are 15 residues in the CDR3. Germline values: CDR1 SGHRS, CDR2 YFSETQ. Unmatched junction bases numbered 4, after V lost 1 base and J lost 2 bases. This CDR3 reads CASSLMGRDTDTQYF. In DNA form, the CDR3 reads TGCGCCAGCAGCTTGATGGGGAGGGACACAGATACGCAGTATTTT.

The chain employs TRBV9 and TRBJ2-5; 7 bases are a match to TRBD1. V shed 3 bases, J shed 1 base, and the junction held 3 bases outside the gene matches. This CDR3 comprises 14 residues. Germline V gives CDR1 SGDLS, CDR2 YYNGEE. CDR3 in DNA: TGTGCCAGCAGCGCCGGGACAGCCCAAGAGACCCAGTACTTC. Translating it yields CASSAGTAQETQYF.

J is TRBJ1-2 and V is TRBV3-1 (or the pseudogene TRBV3-2); no clear D gene. The ends were cut back, 3 bases at V and 3 bases at J, with 8 bases in the middle. This CDR3 has 13 amino acids. CDR1 is LGHDT, CDR2 YNNKEL, per germline (reference sequence). In DNA, the CDR3 is TGTGCCAGCAGCCACCTCCTAGACTATGGCTACACCTTC. Translating gives CASSHLLDYGYTF.

The chain links TRBV28 to TRBJ1-5; possibly TRBD1 for D (5 bases). The CDR3 runs to 13 residues. V lost 3 bases to trimming and J lost 7 bases, with 10 bases between them. Germline CDR1 and CDR2: MDHEN and SYDVKM. The CDR3 nucleotides read TGTGCCAGCAGTTTCGGAGGGACCCAGCCCCAGCATTTT. Amino acids: CASSFGGTQPQHF.

In its sample, this clone was seen a few times. The chain combines TRBV12-3 or TRBV12-4 with TRBJ1-1; TRBD1 might be the D (5 bases). Trimming took off 3 bases at V and 4 bases at J, with 9 bases between the two ends. The CDR3 extends over 13 amino acids. The CDR3 nucleotides read TGTGCCAGCAGTTTGGGGGGTTTCACTGAAGCTTTCTTT. Translated: CASSLGGFTEAFF.